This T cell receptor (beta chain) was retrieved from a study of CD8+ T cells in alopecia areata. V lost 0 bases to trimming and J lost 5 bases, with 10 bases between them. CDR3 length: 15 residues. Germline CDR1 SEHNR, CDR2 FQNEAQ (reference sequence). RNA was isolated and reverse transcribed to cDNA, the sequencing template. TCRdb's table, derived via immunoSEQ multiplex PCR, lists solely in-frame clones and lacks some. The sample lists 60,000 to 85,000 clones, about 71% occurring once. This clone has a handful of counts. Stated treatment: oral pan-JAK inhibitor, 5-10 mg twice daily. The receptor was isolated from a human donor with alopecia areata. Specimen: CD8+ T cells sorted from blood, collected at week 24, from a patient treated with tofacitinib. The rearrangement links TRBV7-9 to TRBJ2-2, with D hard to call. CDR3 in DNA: TGTGCCAGCAGCTTAGCGAGGACGGTTACCGGGGAGCTGTTTTTT. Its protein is CASSLARTVTGELFF.